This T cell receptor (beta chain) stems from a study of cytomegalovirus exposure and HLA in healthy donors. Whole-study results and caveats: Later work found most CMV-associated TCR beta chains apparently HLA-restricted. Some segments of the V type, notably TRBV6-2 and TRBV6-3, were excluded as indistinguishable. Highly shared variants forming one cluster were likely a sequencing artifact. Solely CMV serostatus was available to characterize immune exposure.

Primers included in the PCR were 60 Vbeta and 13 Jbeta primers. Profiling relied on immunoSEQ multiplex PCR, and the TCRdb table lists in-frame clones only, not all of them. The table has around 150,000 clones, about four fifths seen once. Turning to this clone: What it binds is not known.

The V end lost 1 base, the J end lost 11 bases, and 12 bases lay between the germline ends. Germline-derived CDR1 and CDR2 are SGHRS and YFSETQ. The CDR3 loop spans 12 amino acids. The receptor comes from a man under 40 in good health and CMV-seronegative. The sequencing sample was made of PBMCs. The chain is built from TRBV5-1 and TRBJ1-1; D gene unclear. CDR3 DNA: TGCGCCAGCAGCTTGAGCGGGTATGGCGCTTTCTTT. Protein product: CASSLSGYGAFF.